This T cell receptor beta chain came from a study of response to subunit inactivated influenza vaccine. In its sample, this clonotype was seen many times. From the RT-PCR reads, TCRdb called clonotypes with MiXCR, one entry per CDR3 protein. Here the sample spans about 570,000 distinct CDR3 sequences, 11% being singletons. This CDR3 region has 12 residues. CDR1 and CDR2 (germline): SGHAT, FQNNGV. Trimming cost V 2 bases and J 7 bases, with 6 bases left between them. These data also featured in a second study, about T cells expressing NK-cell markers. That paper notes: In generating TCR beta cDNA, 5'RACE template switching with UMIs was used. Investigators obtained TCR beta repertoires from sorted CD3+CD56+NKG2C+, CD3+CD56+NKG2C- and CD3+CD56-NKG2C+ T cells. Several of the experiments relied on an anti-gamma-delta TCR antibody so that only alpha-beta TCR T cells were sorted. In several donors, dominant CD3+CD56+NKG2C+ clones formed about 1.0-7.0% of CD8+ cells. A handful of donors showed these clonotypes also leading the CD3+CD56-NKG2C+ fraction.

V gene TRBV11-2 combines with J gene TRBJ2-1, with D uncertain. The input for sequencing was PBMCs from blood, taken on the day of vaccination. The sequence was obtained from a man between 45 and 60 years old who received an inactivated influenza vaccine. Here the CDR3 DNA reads TGTGCCAGCAGCTTATTGGCGAATGAGCAGTTCTTC. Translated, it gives CASSLLANEQFF.